The clone carrying this T cell receptor beta chain was observed at least ten times. No antigen is known for it. The data originate from a study of CD8+CD57+ T cells in acquired aplastic anemia. Germline V CDR1 and CDR2: SGDLS, YYNGEE. This CDR3 has 13 amino acids. Trimming took 1 base from V and 4 from J, leaving 7 bases between them. Points from the study as a whole: In CD8+ cells, Simpson's diversity showed no significant difference between patients and controls.

According to the study, genomic DNA was the template for TCR beta VDJ and CDR3 profiling. Each CDR3 protein gets one entry after TCRdb re-called the reads with MiXCR. This sample carries about 130,000 distinct CDR3 sequences, roughly two fifths of them seen once, and the ten largest clones take more than 7%. Sequencing was performed on sorted CD4+, CD8+, or CD8+CD57+ T cells (not recorded which) from PBMCs. The V gene is TRBV9, the J gene TRBJ2-3; D remains unclear. The clonotype comes from a human donor in good health, serving as a control. Written as DNA, the CDR3 is TGTGCCAGCAGCGTACGACCAGCAGATACGCAGTATTTT. Encoded protein: CASSVRPADTQYF.